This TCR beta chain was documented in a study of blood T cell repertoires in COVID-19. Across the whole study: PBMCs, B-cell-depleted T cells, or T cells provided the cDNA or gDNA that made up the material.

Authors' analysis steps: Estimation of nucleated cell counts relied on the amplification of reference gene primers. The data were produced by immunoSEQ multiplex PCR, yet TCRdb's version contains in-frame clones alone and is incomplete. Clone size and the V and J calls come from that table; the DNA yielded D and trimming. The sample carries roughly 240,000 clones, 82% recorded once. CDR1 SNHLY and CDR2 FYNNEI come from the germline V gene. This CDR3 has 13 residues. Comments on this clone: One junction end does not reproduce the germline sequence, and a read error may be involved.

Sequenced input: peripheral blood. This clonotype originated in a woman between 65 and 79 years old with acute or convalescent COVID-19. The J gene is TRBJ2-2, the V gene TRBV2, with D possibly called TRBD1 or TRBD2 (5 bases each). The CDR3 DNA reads TGTGCCAGCAGCGAAGAGGGGATCGGGGAGCTGTTTTTT. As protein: CASSEEGIGELFF.